These 19 T cell receptor beta chains originate from one sample sequenced in a study of T-cell memory formation after mild COVID-19. In TCRdb, the 5' RACE reads were re-called with MiXCR into one record per CDR3 protein. This sample carries about 320,000 distinct CDR3 sequences, over 11% of them seen once, and the ten largest clones take under 25%. The sequenced sample consisted of PBMCs or a T cell subset sorted from them (not recorded which). These receptors all come from a man aged 18 to 29 who had mild COVID-19 (a few samples of this study predate the infection). Cell type and time point are not known.

This clonotype was counted a few times. This chain uses TRBV6-2 or TRBV6-3 with TRBJ2-7; 8 bases match TRBD2. Trimming removed 6 bases from V and 4 bases from J; junction bases left unmatched: 8. The CDR3 runs to 14 residues. Per germline, CDR1 MNHEY and CDR2 SVGEGT. This chain's CDR3 is CASSPRRGAYEQYF. DNA of the CDR3: TGTGCCAGCAGCCCCCGGCGGGGGGCATACGAGCAGTACTTC.

The sample holds a few counts of this clonotype. This chain uses TRBV7-9 with TRBJ1-1; D gene ambiguous. This CDR3 has 11 residues. V shed 7 bases and J shed 3 bases, with 6 bases lying between them. Germline assignment: CDR1 SEHNR and CDR2 FQNEAQ (reference sequence). This chain's CDR3 is CASTPDTEAFF. CDR3 sequence (DNA): TGTGCCAGCACCCCTGACACTGAAGCTTTCTTT. The whole variable domain, filled in from reference TRBV7-9 and TRBJ1-1, reads DTGVSQNPRHKITKRGQNVTFRCDPISEHNRLYWYRQTLGQGPEFLTYFQNEAQLEKSRLLSDRFSAERPKGSFSTLEIQRTEQGDSAMYLCASTPDTEAFFGQGTRLTVV.

The chain recombines TRBV7-2 with TRBJ2-7; no definite D call. V was trimmed by 1 base and J by 1 base, leaving 8 bases between them. The V gene's germline CDR1 is SGHTA and CDR2 FQGNSA. The CDR3 is 14 residues long. CDR3 bases: TGTGCCAGCAGCTTAGTAGTGCGATCCTACGAGCAGTACTTC. It specifies CASSLVVRSYEQYF.

This clonotype was counted only a few times. The V call is TRBV10-2, the J call TRBJ2-7; D is undetermined. V was pared by 4 bases and J by 4 bases, with 5 bases between. The CDR3 loop spans 11 amino acids. CDR1 WSHSY and CDR2 SAAADI come from the germline V gene. CDR3 residues: CASSGGYEQYV. CDR3 nucleotides: TGCGCCAGCAGTGGCGGTTACGAGCAGTACGTC.

This clonotype was seen a few times. The chain has TRBV5-4 and TRBJ2-7; unclear D gene. CDR1 and CDR2 from the germline V gene are SGHNT and YYREEE (reference sequence). Trimming left V 1 base short and J 2 bases short, with 10 bases between. This CDR3 region has 14 residues. CDR3 region: CASSLWSGPYEQYF. The CDR3 DNA follows: TGTGCCAGCAGCTTGTGGTCGGGTCCCTACGAGCAGTACTTC.

This clonotype was seen at least ten times. The chain joins TRBV11-2 to TRBJ2-1; 9 nucleotides align to TRBD2. V was clipped by 1 base and J by 0 bases; unmatched bases: 4. The CDR3 consists of 17 residues. Germline lookup yields CDR1 SGHAT and CDR2 FQNNGV. The CDR3 sequence is CASSLAASGASYNEQFF. CDR3 sequence (DNA): TGTGCCAGCAGCTTAGCCGCTAGCGGGGCCTCCTACAATGAGCAGTTCTTC.

V gene TRBV27 combines with J gene TRBJ2-1; D might be TRBD1 (6 bases). CDR1 is MNHEY, CDR2 SMNVEV, per germline (reference sequence). V lost 6 bases to trimming and J lost 7 bases, with 16 bases between them. The CDR3 covers 14 residues. The CDR3 region has the DNA TGTGCCAGCAGGGAGGCAGGGGTCGGGAATGAGCAGTTCTTC. This codes for CASREAGVGNEQFF.

The gene calls are TRBV29-1 and TRBJ2-3; weak D call: TRBD2 (5 bases). V was trimmed by 4 bases and J by 0 bases, leaving 14 bases between them. Germline V gene lookup returns CDR1 SQVTM and CDR2 ANQGSEA. The length of the CDR3 is 15 residues. DNA of the CDR3: TGCAGCGTTGTGCACTCATCGGGGAGCACAGATACGCAGTATTTT. This codes for CSVVHSSGSTDTQYF.

Only a few counts were recorded for this clonotype. The genes are TRBV6-2 or TRBV6-3 and TRBJ2-1, with D possibly TRBD1 on 6 matching bases. With 2 bases removed from V and 5 bases from J, the gap between germline ends came to 16 bases. CDR1 MNHEY and CDR2 SVGEGT come from the germline V gene. This CDR3 spans 16 amino acids. CDR3 nucleotide sequence: TGTGCCAGCAGTTACCGGGACATCAGTCCTAACAATGAGCAGTTCTTC. Translated: CASSYRDISPNNEQFF.

This clonotype was detected a few times. This rearrangement joins TRBV5-1 to TRBJ1-1; perhaps TRBD1 as D (6 bases). This CDR3 contains 15 residues. Germline V gives CDR1 SGHRS, CDR2 YFSETQ. Trimming took off 4 bases at V and 4 bases at J, with 17 bases between the two ends. CDR3 nucleotides: TGCGCCAGCAGCGTACCACAGGGAGAGGGCACTGAAGCTTTCTTT. Translating it yields CASSVPQGEGTEAFF.

The chain recombines TRBV9 with TRBJ2-3; tentative D call: TRBD2 (7 bases). Germline V CDR1 and CDR2: SGDLS, YYNGEE. V was clipped by 4 bases and J by 3 bases, with 18 bases between them. This CDR3 is 16 amino acids long. The CDR3 here is CASSLSGGRVTDTQYF. The CDR3 DNA reads as TGTGCCAGCAGCCTGTCCGGGGGGCGGGTAACAGATACGCAGTATTTT. Supplemented by reference TRBV9 and TRBJ2-3, the full variable domain reads DSGVTQTPKHLITATGQRVTLRCSPRSGDLSVYWYQQSLDQGLQFLIQYYNGEERAKGNILERFSAQQFPDLHSELNLSSLELGDSALYFCASSLSGGRVTDTQYFGPGTRLTVL.

At least ten counts were recorded for this clonotype. The chain links TRBV7-9 to TRBJ2-7, with a weak D call TRBD1 (6 bases). The CDR3 consists of 16 residues. CDR1 SEHNR and CDR2 FQNEAQ come from the germline V gene (reference sequence). The V end lost 4 bases, the J end lost 1 base, and 17 bases lay between the germline ends. CDR3 sequence reads: CASSSSPGHLSYEQYF. The CDR3, as DNA: TGTGCCAGCAGCTCTTCCCCGGGACACCTATCCTACGAGCAGTACTTC.

The chain combines TRBV20-1 with TRBJ1-2, with D possibly being TRBD1 (6 bases). The germline gives CDR1 DFQATT, CDR2 SNEGSKA (reference sequence). Trimming took 5 bases from V and 4 from J, leaving 11 bases between them. The CDR3 totals 12 residues. DNA of the CDR3: TGCAGTGCTCCGGACAGCCGCTATGGCTACACCTTC. This sequence encodes CSAPDSRYGYTF.

The rearrangement joins TRBV3-1 to TRBJ1-2; weak D call: TRBD1 (6 bases). The CDR3 covers 16 residues. Germline assignment: CDR1 LGHDT and CDR2 YNNKEL (reference sequence). Trimming stripped 4 bases from V and 3 bases from J, with 18 bases between. CDR3 bases: TGTGCCAGCAGCCCCAGGGGCAGGGGCGCTTACTATGGCTACACCTTC. It specifies CASSPRGRGAYYGYTF.

In this sample, this clonotype turned up a few times. The chain joins TRBV7-3 to TRBJ2-1, with unresolved D. Germline CDR1 reads SGHTA; CDR2 reads FQGTGA. V was shortened by 2 bases and J by 8 bases, with 13 bases between the two germline ends. This CDR3 spans 14 amino acids. Here the CDR3 reads CASSLEMHADEQFF. CDR3 in DNA: TGTGCCAGCAGCTTAGAAATGCATGCGGATGAGCAGTTCTTC. Filled out from reference TRBV7-3 and TRBJ2-1, the complete variable domain reads GAGVSQTPSNKVTEKGKYVELRCDPISGHTALYWYRQSLGQGPEFLIYFQGTGAADDSGLPNDRFFAVRPEGSVSTLKIQRTERGDSAVYLCASSLEMHADEQFFGPGTRLTVL.

This clonotype has more than one count but fewer than ten. The rearrangement uses TRBV7-9 and TRBJ2-7; TRBD2 matches at 8 bases. This CDR3 region has 13 residues. Germline CDR1 SEHNR, CDR2 FQNEAQ (reference sequence). The V and J ends lost 6 bases and 4 bases, in that order; junction bases with no gene match: 5. This CDR3 reads CASSPRGGYEQYV. CDR3 coding DNA: TGTGCCAGCAGTCCCCGCGGGGGGTACGAGCAGTACGTC.

The CDR3 sequence: CSAIGQGWNTEAFF. The CDR3 DNA follows: TGCAGTGCTATTGGACAGGGTTGGAACACTGAAGCTTTCTTT. This chain links TRBV20-1 with TRBJ1-1; 8 bases line up with TRBD1. The J segment lost 1 base and the V segment lost 4 bases, leaving 5 bases of the junction unmatched. The CDR3 extends over 14 amino acids. Germline CDR1 is DFQATT and CDR2 is SNEGSKA (reference sequence).

This clonotype occurred a few times. CDR3 in DNA: TGTGCCAGCAGCTTAAAGGGGCCGAGACAGGACTATGGCTACACCTTC. It translates to CASSLKGPRQDYGYTF. The chain links TRBV7-3 to TRBJ1-2, with D maybe TRBD1 (6 bases). CDR3 size: 16 residues. Trimming removed 1 base at V and 3 bases at J, with 15 bases between. Germline values: CDR1 SGHTA, CDR2 FQGTGA.

The genes are TRBV29-1 and TRBJ1-1; 9 bases line up with TRBD1. The CDR3 totals 14 residues. Trimming took 0 bases from V and 1 from J; bases not matched to a gene: 0. Germline CDR1 SQVTM, CDR2 ANQGSEA. Here the CDR3 DNA reads TGCAGCGTTGAAGAGGGACAGGGGAACACTGAAGCTTTCTTT. Translating it yields CSVEEGQGNTEAFF. Based on the CDR3 plus reference TRBV29-1 and TRBJ1-1, the full variable domain is SAVISQKPSRDICQRGTSLTIQCQVDSQVTMMFWYRQQPGQSLTLIATANQGSEATYESGFVIDKFPISRPNLTFSTLTVSNMSPEDSSIYLCSVEEGQGNTEAFFGQGTRLTVV.